This T cell receptor (beta chain) was found in a study of vaccination effects on CD4 cells after COVID-19. Libraries were prepared by immunoSEQ multiplex PCR; TCRdb keeps only in-frame clonotypes and omits some of them. The sample shows tens of thousands of clones, around 76% of them seen only once. Of note for this clone: Its antigen is currently unknown.

In the ViraFEST assay, antigen-specific CD4+ clonotypes were identified by expansion after peptide-pool stimulation. Culturing for about 9 days preceded CD4+ T cell isolation. According to the study, vaccine recipients showed no prior SARS-CoV-2 infection and negative nucleocapsid antibodies. IL-2 medium took the place of half the medium on both days 3 and 7. The CDR3 runs 15 residues. Germline trimming cut 3 bases from V and 2 bases from J; bases unmatched to any gene: 4. CDR1 is LNHDA and CDR2 is SQIVND in the germline V gene (reference sequence). Specimen: CD4+ T cells from PBMCs cultured with HCoV-OC43 spike peptides, collected before COVID-19 vaccination. Subset noted: HCoV-OC43 spike overlapping peptide pool stimulation. The sequence was collected from a human donor who received a COVID-19 vaccine. This chain uses TRBV19 with TRBJ1-1, with 9 bases matching TRBD1. CDR3 bases: TGTGCCAGTAGTATCGCGGGACAGGGTAACACTGAAGCTTTCTTT. Protein sequence: CASSIAGQGNTEAFF. Combining the CDR3 with reference TRBV19 and TRBJ1-1 gives the whole variable domain DGGITQSPKYLFRKEGQNVTLSCEQNLNHDAMYWYRQDPGQGLRLIYYSQIVNDFQKGDIAEGYSVSREKKESFPLTVTSAQKNPTAFYLCASSIAGQGNTEAFFGQGTRLTVV.